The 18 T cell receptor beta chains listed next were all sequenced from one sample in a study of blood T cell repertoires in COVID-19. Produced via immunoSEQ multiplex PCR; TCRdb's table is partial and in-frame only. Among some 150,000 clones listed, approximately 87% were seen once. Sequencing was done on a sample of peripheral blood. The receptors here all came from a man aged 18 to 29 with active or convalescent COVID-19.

The CDR3 DNA follows: TGCAGCGCCTTGACAGGGATTTTGGAGGAGCAGTACTTC. As protein: CSALTGILEEQYF. The chain has TRBV29-1 and TRBJ2-7; 7 bases match TRBD1. This CDR3 comprises 13 residues. Germline V lookup: CDR1 SQVTM, CDR2 ANQGSEA. The junction had 13 bases not matched to a gene; V was cut back by 7 bases and J by 7 bases.

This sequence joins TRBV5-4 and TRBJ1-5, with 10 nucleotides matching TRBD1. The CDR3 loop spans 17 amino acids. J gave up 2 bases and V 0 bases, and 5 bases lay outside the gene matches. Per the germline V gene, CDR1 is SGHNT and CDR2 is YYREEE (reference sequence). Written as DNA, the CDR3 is TGTGCCAGCAGCTTGGGGGGGACAGGGGACGGCAATCAGCCCCAGCATTTT. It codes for CASSLGGTGDGNQPQHF.

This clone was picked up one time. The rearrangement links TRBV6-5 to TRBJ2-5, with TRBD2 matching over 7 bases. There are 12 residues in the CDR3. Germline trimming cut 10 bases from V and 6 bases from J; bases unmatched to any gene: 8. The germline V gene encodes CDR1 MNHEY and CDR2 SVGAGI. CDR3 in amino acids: CATRGVLKTQYF. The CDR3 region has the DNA TGTGCCACCCGGGGGGTATTGAAGACCCAGTACTTC.

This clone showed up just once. The CDR3 loop is CASSLDSPWSDEQYF. In nucleotides, the CDR3 is TGTGCCAGCAGCTTAGACTCCCCCTGGAGCGATGAGCAGTACTTC. The rearrangement links TRBV7-2 to TRBJ2-7; D remains unclear. Trimming removed 1 base at V and 7 bases at J, with 17 bases between. CDR1 and CDR2 (germline): SGHTA, FQGNSA. The CDR3 is made up of 15 amino acids. Combining the CDR3 with reference TRBV7-2 and TRBJ2-7 gives the whole variable domain GAGVSQSPSNKVTEKGKDVELRCDPISGHTALYWYRQSLGQGLEFLIYFQGNSAPDKSGLPSDRFSAERTGGSVSTLTIQRTQQEDSAVYLCASSLDSPWSDEQYFGPGTRLTVT.

CDR3 coding DNA: TGTGCCAGCTCAGATAGGTCAGGGAACTATGAGCAGTTCTTC. This codes for CASSDRSGNYEQFF. V gene TRBV18 combines with J gene TRBJ2-1; maybe TRBD1 (5 bases). V shed 5 bases and J shed 8 bases, with 16 bases lying between them. CDR3 size: 14 residues. Germline V gene sequence: CDR1 KGHSH, CDR2 LQKENI.

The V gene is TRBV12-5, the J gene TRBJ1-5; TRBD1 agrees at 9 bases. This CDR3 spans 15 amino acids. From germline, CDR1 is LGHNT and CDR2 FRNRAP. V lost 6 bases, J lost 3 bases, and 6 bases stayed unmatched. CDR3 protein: CASGAGTGLNQPQHF. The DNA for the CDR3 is TGTGCTAGTGGGGCAGGGACAGGGCTCAATCAGCCCCAGCATTTT.

The CDR3 DNA follows: TGTGCCAGCTCCGGACAGGGCGGGAATCAGCCCCAGCATTTT. The encoded protein is CASSGQGGNQPQHF. The V gene is TRBV18, the J gene TRBJ1-5; 8 nucleotides align to TRBD1. Germline V lookup: CDR1 KGHSH, CDR2 LQKENI. V dropped 6 bases and J dropped 4; count of bases not matched to a gene: 5. The length of the CDR3 is 14 residues.

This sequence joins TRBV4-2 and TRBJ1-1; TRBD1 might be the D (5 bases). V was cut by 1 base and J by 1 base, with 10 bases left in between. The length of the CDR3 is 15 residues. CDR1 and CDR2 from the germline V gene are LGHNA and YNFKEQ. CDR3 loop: CASSQVDSWNTEAFF. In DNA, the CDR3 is TGTGCCAGCAGCCAAGTCGACAGTTGGAACACTGAAGCTTTCTTT.

CDR3 nucleotides: TGTGCCTGGAGTAAAGACAGCTCTGGAAACACCATATATTTT. This sequence encodes CAWSKDSSGNTIYF. The chain couples TRBV30 to TRBJ1-3; perhaps TRBD1 as D (5 bases). The V end lost 2 bases, the J end lost 0 bases, and 8 bases lay between the germline ends. The CDR3 runs to 14 residues. Germline CDR1 is GTSNPN and CDR2 is SVGIG (reference sequence).

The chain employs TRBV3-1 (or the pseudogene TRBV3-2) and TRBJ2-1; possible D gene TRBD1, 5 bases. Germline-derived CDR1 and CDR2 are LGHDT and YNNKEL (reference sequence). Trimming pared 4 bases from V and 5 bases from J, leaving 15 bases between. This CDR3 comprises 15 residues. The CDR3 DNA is TGTGCCAGCAGCCGCCGTGTACAGGAGAACAATGAGCAGTTCTTC. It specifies CASSRRVQENNEQFF.

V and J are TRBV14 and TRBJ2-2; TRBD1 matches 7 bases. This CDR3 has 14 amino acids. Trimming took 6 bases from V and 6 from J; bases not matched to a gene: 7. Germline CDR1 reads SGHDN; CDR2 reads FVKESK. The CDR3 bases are TGTGCCAGCAGTCACAGGGGCTGGGCCGGGGAGCTGTTTTTT. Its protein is CASSHRGWAGELFF.

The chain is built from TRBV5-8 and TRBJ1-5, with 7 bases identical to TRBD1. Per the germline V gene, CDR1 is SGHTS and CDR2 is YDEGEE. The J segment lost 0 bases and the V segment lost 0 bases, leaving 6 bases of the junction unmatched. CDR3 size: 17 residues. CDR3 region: CASSLGGQPYSNQPQHF. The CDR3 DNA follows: TGTGCCAGCAGCTTGGGGGGACAGCCATATAGCAATCAGCCCCAGCATTTT.

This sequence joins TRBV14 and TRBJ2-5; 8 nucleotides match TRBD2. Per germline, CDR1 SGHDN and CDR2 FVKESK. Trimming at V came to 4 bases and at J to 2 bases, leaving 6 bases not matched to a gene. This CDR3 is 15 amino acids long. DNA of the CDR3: TGTGCCAGCAGCCGACGGACTAGCCTACAAGAGACCCAGTACTTC. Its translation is CASSRRTSLQETQYF.

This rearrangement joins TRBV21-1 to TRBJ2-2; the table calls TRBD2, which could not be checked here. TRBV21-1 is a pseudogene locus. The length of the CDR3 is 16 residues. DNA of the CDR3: TGTGCCAGCAGCAATCCCGGGGAAAGGACGGCCGGGGAGCTGTTTTTT. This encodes CASSNPGERTAGELFF.

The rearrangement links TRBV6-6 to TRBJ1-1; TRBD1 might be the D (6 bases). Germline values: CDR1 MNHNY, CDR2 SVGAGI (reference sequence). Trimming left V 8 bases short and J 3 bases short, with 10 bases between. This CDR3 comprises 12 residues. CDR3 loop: CASCRQDTEAFF. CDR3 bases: TGTGCCAGCTGTAGACAGGACACTGAAGCTTTCTTT.

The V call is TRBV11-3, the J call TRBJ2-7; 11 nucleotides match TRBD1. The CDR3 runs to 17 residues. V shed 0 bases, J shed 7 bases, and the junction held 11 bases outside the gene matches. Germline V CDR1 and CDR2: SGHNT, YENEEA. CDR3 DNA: TGTGCCAGCAGCTTAGATTTGGGACAGGGGGGATTCAGGGAGCAGTACTTC. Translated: CASSLDLGQGGFREQYF.

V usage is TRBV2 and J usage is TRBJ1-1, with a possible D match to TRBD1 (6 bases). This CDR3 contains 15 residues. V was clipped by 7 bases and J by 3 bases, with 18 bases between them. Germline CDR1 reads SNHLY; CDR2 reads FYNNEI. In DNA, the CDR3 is TGTGCCAGCACCTTGGCGAGGACAGCGTACACTGAAGCTTTCTTT. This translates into CASTLARTAYTEAFF.

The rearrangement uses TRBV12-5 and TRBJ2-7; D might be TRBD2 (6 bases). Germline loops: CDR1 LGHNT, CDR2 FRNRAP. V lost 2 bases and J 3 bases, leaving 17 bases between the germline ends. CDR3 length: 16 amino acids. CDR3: CASGLTSPGSFYEQYF. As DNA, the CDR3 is TGTGCTAGTGGTTTGACTAGCCCCGGGAGTTTCTACGAGCAGTACTTC.